One and the same sample provided the 8 T cell receptor beta chains below, sequenced in a study of CD8 T cells in Susac syndrome. RNA amounts of about 0.5 to 1 ug underwent reverse transcription with random hexamers. Each CDR3 protein gets one entry after TCRdb re-called the immunoSEQ multiplex PCR reads with MiXCR. The data contain under 200,000 distinct CDR3 sequences, approximately 94% of them seen just once; the ten biggest clones take up 0.12%. The sequenced material came from CD4+ T cells from PBMCs. These receptor sequences come from a human donor with Susac syndrome.

The chain carries TRBV5-1 and TRBJ2-7; D is perhaps TRBD1 (5 bases). The germline CDR1 and CDR2 sequences are SGHRS and YFSETQ. Trimming stripped 0 bases from V and 4 bases from J, with 11 bases between. This CDR3 region has 14 residues. CDR3 sequence (DNA): TGCGCCAGCAGCTTGGCTCAGGGTGTTTACGAGCAGTACTTC. Its protein product is CASSLAQGVYEQYF.

V is TRBV24-1 and J is TRBJ2-7, with D perhaps assigned TRBD1 or TRBD2 (5 bases each). The V end lost 10 bases, the J end lost 3 bases, and 15 bases lay between the germline ends. This CDR3 is 13 amino acids long. Germline CDR1 is KGHDR and CDR2 is SFDVKD. CDR3 DNA sequence: TGTGCCACTTCCAAAGAGGGGCTCTACGAGCAGTACTTC. This encodes CATSKEGLYEQYF.

The gene calls are TRBV4-3 and TRBJ2-3; D possibly corresponds to TRBD1 (5 bases). CDR3 size: 14 residues. The germline gives CDR1 LGHNA, CDR2 YSLEER. Trimming stripped 2 bases from V and 4 bases from J, with 10 bases between. CDR3: CASSQWGWADTQYF. CDR3 DNA sequence: TGCGCCAGCAGCCAATGGGGCTGGGCAGATACGCAGTATTTT.

V usage is TRBV29-1 and J usage is TRBJ1-2, with TRBD1 as a possible D gene (5 bases). V shed 7 bases and J shed 2 bases, with 14 bases lying between them. The CDR3 loop spans 13 amino acids. Per germline, CDR1 SQVTM and CDR2 ANQGSEA. The CDR3 coding sequence is TGCAGCGCCGGGACCCATAAGAACTATGGCTACACCTTC. Amino acids: CSAGTHKNYGYTF. Full variable domain (missing parts from reference TRBV29-1 and TRBJ1-2): SAVISQKPSRDICQRGTSLTIQCQVDSQVTMMFWYRQQPGQSLTLIATANQGSEATYESGFVIDKFPISRPNLTFSTLTVSNMSPEDSSIYLCSAGTHKNYGYTFGSGTRLTVV.

The chain recombines TRBV20-1 with TRBJ1-1; D is unresolved. This CDR3 has 11 residues. Trimming took 6 bases from V and 1 from J, leaving 6 bases between them. The germline CDR1 and CDR2 sequences are DFQATT and SNEGSKA (reference sequence). The CDR3 DNA reads as TGCAGTGCCTTATGGAACACTGAAGCTTTCTTT. This encodes CSALWNTEAFF.

This clonotype has only one observation. This chain uses TRBV3-1 with TRBJ2-3, with D perhaps assigned TRBD1 or TRBD2 (5 bases each). V lost 1 base, J lost 10 bases, and 18 bases lay in between. The CDR3 covers 15 residues. The germline CDR1 and CDR2 sequences are LGHDT and YNNKEL (reference sequence). DNA of the CDR3: TGTGCCAGCAGCCAAGCCTCCGGGACCCCAGAAGCGCAGTATTTT. This gives the protein CASSQASGTPEAQYF.

The J gene is TRBJ1-2, the V gene TRBV20-1; D not certain. The germline V and J ends were trimmed by 4 bases and 3 bases, with 6 bases remaining between them. The germline gives CDR1 DFQATT, CDR2 SNEGSKA (reference sequence). CDR3 length: 11 amino acids. The CDR3: CSAKNYYGYTF. As DNA, the CDR3 is TGCAGTGCTAAGAACTACTATGGCTACACCTTC.

The rearrangement uses TRBV5-1 and TRBJ1-1; no definite D call. V was pared by 1 base and J by 2 bases, with 15 bases between. CDR1 SGHRS and CDR2 YFSETQ come from the germline V gene. The CDR3 runs 16 residues. The CDR3 nucleotides read TGCGCCAGCAGCTTGATGGGCCTATTGGACAACACTGAAGCTTTCTTT. It encodes CASSLMGLLDNTEAFF.